This paragraph covers one T cell receptor beta chain sequence. Study processing details: Reference gene primer amplification gave nucleated cell count estimates. Method: immunoSEQ multiplex PCR; TCRdb's copy keeps in-frame clones and lacks some. Clonal size and the V and J genes are those of that table, whereas D and trimming came from the DNA. The table has under 350,000 clones, 65% to 90% seen once. The ends lost 5 bases at V and 2 bases at J; junction bases unmatched: 8. The CDR3 is made up of 15 amino acids. Germline V lookup: CDR1 SGHTA, CDR2 FQGNSA. The data stem from a study of blood T cell repertoires in COVID-19. Looking at the study overall: The study drew acute and convalescent COVID-19 samples from the United States, Italy and Spain.

V is TRBV7-2 and J is TRBJ1-2; 7 bases align to TRBD1. The receptor's source is a woman in her thirties or forties with acute COVID-19. Sequencing was carried out using PBMCs or T cells enriched from blood (not recorded which). The CDR3 DNA follows: TGTGCCAGCAGCGTACAGGGACAGACAAACTATGGCTACACCTTC. Amino acids: CASSVQGQTNYGYTF.